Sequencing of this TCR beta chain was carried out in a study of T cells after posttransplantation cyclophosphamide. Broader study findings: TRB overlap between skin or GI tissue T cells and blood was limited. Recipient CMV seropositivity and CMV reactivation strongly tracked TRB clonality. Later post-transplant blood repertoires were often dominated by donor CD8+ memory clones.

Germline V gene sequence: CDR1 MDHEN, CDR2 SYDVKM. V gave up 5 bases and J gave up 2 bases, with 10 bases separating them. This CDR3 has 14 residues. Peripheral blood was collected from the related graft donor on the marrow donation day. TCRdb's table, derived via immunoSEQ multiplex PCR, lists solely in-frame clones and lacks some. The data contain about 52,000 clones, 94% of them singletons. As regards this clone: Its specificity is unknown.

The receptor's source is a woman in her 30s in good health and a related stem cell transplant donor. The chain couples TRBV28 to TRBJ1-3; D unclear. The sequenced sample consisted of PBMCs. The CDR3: CASSPQITGNTIYF. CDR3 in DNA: TGTGCCAGCAGTCCTCAGATTACTGGAAACACCATATATTTT. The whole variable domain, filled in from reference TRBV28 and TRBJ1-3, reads DVKVTQSSRYLVKRTGEKVFLECVQDMDHENMFWYRQDPGLGLRLIYFSYDVKMKEKGDIPEGYSVSREKKERFSLILESASTNQTSMYLCASSPQITGNTIYFGEGSWLTVV.